The TCR beta chain under discussion was sequenced for a study of shared clonotypes between healthy human individuals. Overall study: Aged 18 to 49, the donors were a couple of women and three men. A donor's plate count was three for CD4 naive and three for CD4 memory; CD8 naive had two and CD8 memory one. Overall study results and limits: Among non-shared clonotypes, generation probabilities were lower than among those shared by all four donors.

This CDR3 contains 10 residues. Germline V gene sequence: CDR1 SQVTM, CDR2 ANQGSEA. V was trimmed by 4 bases and J by 7 bases, leaving 5 bases between them. About this clone itself: The antigen remains unidentified.

Each sorted subset replicate got 200 ng genomic DNA, 25,000 to 35,000 genomes. Clones were read by immunoSEQ multiplex PCR, and TCRdb kept only the in-frame ones, dropping some. Of about 820,000 clones in the sample, around 93% were seen once. Naive CD8 cells lacked CD45RO and underwent positive selection for CCR7, leaving out terminally differentiated effector memory CD45RA+ cells. The TCR originated in a young man in good health. The genes are TRBV29-1 and TRBJ2-1; D gene ambiguous. Sequenced input: naive CD8+ T cells sorted from blood. CDR3 protein: CSVGMNEQFF. CDR3 nucleotides: TGCAGCGTTGGGATGAATGAGCAGTTCTTC.